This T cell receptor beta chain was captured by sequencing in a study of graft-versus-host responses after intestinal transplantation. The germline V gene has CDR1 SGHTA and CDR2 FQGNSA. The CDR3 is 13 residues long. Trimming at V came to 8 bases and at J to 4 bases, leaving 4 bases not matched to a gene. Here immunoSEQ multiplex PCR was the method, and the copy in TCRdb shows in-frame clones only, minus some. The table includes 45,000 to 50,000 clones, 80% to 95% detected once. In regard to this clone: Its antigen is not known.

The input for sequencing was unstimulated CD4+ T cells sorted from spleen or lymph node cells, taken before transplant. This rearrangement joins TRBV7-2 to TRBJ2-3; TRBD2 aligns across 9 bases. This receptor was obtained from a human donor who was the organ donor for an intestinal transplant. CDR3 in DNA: TGTGCCAGCGGTAGCGGGAGTTCAGATACGCAGTATTTT. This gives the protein CASGSGSSDTQYF. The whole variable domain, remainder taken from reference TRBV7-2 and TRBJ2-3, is GAGVSQSPSNKVTEKGKDVELRCDPISGHTALYWYRQSLGQGLEFLIYFQGNSAPDKSGLPSDRFSAERTGGSVSTLTIQRTQQEDSAVYLCASGSGSSDTQYFGPGTRLTVL.